The entry below gives a single T cell receptor beta chain sequence along with its context. Its antigen is not known. This entry belongs to a study of B cell selection in AIRE deficiency. Study-level findings and limits: About a third of healthy-donor shared Treg TCRbeta sequences appeared in patient Tconv cells. Patient Tconv and Treg cells showed healthy-like TCRBV usage, CDR3 length, diversity. With only TCRbeta sequenced, around 40% of shared healthy Treg sequences overlapped Tconv.

Sorting defined conventional CD4 T cells as CD4+CD127+. Between the trimmed V and J ends, which lost 0 bases and 11 bases, there was a span of 16 bases. This CDR3 is 14 amino acids long. Looked up from germline, CDR1 is SGHAT and CDR2 is FQNNGV. The repertoire was sequenced with immunoSEQ multiplex PCR; TCRdb's copy has only in-frame clones and lacks some. The sample shows under 30,000 clones, 95% to 96% of them seen only once. V usage is TRBV11-2 and J usage is TRBJ1-1; D may be TRBD1 (6 bases). This TCR derives from a human donor in good health. The specimen was CD4+CD127+ conventional T cells sorted from PBMCs. The CDR3 reads CASSLEVGTTRAFF. CDR3 in DNA: TGTGCCAGCAGCTTAGAAGTAGGGACAACCCGCGCTTTCTTT.